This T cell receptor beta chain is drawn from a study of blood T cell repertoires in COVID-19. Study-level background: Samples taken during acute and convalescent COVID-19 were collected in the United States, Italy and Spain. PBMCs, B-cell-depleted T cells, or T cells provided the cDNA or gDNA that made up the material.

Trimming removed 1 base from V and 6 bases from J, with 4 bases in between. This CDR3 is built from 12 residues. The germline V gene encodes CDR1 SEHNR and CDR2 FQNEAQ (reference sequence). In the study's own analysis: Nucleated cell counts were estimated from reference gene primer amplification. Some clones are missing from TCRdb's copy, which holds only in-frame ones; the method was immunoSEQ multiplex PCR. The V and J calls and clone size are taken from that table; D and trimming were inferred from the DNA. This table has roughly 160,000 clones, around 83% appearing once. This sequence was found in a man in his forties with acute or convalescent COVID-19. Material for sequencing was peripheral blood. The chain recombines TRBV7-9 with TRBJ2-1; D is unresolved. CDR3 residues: CASSLESNEQFF. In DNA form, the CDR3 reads TGTGCCAGCAGCTTAGAGAGCAATGAGCAGTTCTTC.